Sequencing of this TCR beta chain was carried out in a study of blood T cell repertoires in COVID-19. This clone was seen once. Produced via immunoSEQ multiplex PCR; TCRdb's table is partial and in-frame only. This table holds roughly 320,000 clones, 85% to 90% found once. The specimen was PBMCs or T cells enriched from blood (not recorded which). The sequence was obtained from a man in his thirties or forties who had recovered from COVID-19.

CDR3 protein: CASSPNPGGEEQYF. In nucleotides, the CDR3 is TGTGCCAGCAGCCCTAATCCCGGGGGGGAGGAGCAGTACTTC. The V gene is TRBV27, the J gene TRBJ2-7; 8 nucleotides line up with TRBD2. The V segment lost 6 bases and the J segment 7 bases; nucleotides outside the gene matches: 11. Germline V gives CDR1 MNHEY, CDR2 SMNVEV (reference sequence). The length of the CDR3 is 14 residues.